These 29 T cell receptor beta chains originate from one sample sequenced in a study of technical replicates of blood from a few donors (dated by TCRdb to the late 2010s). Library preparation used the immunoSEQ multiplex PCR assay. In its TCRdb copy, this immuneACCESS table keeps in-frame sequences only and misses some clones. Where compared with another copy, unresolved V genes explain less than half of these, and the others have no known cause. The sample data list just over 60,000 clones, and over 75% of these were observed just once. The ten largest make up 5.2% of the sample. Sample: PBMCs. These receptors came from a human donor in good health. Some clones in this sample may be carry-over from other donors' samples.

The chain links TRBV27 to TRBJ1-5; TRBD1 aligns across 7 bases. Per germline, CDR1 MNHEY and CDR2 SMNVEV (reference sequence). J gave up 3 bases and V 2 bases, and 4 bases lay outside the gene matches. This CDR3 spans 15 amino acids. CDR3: CASSLEGTDNQPQHF. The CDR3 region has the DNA TGTGCCAGCAGTTTAGAAGGGACAGACAATCAGCCCCAGCATTTT.

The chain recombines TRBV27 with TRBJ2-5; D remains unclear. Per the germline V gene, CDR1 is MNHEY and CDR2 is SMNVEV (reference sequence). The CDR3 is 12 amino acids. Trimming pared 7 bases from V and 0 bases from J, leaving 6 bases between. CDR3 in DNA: TGTGCCAGCAAGAGGTACCAAGAGACCCAGTACTTC. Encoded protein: CASKRYQETQYF.

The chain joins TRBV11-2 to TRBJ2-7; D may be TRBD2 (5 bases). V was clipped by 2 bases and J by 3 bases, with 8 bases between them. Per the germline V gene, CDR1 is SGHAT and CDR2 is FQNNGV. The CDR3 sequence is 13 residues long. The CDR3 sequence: CASSLWEIYEQYF. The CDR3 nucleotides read TGTGCCAGCAGCTTATGGGAGATCTACGAGCAGTACTTC.

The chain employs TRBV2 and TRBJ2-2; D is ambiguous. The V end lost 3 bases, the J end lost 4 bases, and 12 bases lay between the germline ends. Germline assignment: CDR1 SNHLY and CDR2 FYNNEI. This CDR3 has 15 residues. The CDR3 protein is CASSDGQIPTGELFF. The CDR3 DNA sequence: TGTGCCAGCAGTGATGGTCAGATACCCACCGGGGAGCTGTTTTTT.

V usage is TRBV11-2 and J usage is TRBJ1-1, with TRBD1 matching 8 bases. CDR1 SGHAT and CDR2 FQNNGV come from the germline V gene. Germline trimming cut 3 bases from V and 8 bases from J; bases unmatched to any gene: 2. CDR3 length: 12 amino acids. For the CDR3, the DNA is TGTGCCAGCAGCTTGACAGGGGCCGAAGCTTTCTTT. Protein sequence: CASSLTGAEAFF.

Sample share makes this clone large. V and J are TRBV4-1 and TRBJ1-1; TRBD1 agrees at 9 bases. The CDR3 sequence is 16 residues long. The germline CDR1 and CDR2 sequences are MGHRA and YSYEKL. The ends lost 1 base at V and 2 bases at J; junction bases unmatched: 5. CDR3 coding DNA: TGCGCCAGCAGCCAAGCACAGGGGGCCTCTAACACTGAAGCTTTCTTT. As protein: CASSQAQGASNTEAFF.

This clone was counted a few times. The CDR3 loop is CASSVAGTGGGNTIYF. The CDR3, as DNA: TGTGCCAGCAGTGTAGCCGGGACAGGGGGTGGAAACACCATATATTTT. The J gene is TRBJ1-3, the V gene TRBV2, with TRBD1 matching over 11 bases. Looked up from germline, CDR1 is SNHLY and CDR2 is FYNNEI. V lost 4 bases, J lost 3 bases, and 5 bases stayed unmatched. CDR3 size: 16 residues.

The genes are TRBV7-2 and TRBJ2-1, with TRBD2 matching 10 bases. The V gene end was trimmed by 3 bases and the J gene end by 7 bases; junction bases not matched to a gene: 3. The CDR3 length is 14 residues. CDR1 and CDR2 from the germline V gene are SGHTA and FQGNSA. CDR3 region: CASSFSGGLNEQFF. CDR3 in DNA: TGTGCCAGCAGCTTTAGCGGGGGGTTGAATGAGCAGTTCTTC. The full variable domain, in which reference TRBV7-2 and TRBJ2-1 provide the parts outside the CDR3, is GAGVSQSPSNKVTEKGKDVELRCDPISGHTALYWYRQSLGQGLEFLIYFQGNSAPDKSGLPSDRFSAERTGGSVSTLTIQRTQQEDSAVYLCASSFSGGLNEQFFGPGTRLTVL.

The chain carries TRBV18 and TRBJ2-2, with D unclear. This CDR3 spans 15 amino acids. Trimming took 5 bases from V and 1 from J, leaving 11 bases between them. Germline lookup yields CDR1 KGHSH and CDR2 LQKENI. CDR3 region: CASSVQNLNTGELFF. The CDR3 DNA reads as TGTGCCAGCTCAGTACAGAACCTGAACACCGGGGAGCTGTTTTTT.

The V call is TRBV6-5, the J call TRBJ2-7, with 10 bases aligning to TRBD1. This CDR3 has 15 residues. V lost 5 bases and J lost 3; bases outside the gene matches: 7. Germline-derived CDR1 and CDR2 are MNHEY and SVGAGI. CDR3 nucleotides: TGTGCCAGCAGTCCCGGGACAGGGGATTTCTACGAGCAGTACTTC. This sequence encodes CASSPGTGDFYEQYF.

CDR3 sequence (DNA): TGTGCCAGTAGTAAGACAGGGGGCTTCACCGGGGAGCTGTTTTTT. This sequence encodes CASSKTGGFTGELFF. The chain joins TRBV19 to TRBJ2-2; 10 nucleotides match TRBD1. Germline V gene sequence: CDR1 LNHDA, CDR2 SQIVND (reference sequence). With 4 bases clipped from V and 4 bases from J, the junction kept 3 bases outside the gene matches. The CDR3 spans 15 residues.

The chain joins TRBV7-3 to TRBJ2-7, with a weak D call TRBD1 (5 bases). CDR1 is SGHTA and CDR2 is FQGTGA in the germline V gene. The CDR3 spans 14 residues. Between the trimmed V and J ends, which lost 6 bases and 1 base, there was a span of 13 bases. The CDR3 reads CASRDPDKSYEQYF. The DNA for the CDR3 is TGTGCCAGCAGGGATCCGGACAAGTCCTACGAGCAGTACTTC.

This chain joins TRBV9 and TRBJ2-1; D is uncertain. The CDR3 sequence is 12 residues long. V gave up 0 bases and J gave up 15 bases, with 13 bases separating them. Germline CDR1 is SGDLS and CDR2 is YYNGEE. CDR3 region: CASSVGNAEPFF. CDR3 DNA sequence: TGTGCCAGCAGCGTAGGTAACGCAGAACCGTTCTTC. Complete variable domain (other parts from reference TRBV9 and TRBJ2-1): DSGVTQTPKHLITATGQRVTLRCSPRSGDLSVYWYQQSLDQGLQFLIQYYNGEERAKGNILERFSAQQFPDLHSELNLSSLELGDSALYFCASSVGNAEPFFGPGTRLTVL.

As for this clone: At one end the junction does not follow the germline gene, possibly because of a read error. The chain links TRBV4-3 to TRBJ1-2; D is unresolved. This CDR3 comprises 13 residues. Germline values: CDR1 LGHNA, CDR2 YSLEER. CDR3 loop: CASSQVPEPGLRF. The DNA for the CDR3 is TGCGCCAGCAGCCAAGTTCCCGAACCAGGACTCCGCTTC.

The CDR3 DNA sequence: TGTGCCAGCAGCGCGGACAGGGTAGGAGGCTACACCTTC. Translated: CASSADRVGGYTF. The J gene is TRBJ1-2, the V gene TRBV5-4, with 8 positions matching TRBD1. CDR1 is SGHNT, CDR2 YYREEE, per germline (reference sequence). V shed 4 bases and J 8 bases; nucleotides not matched to a gene: 7. The CDR3 extends over 13 amino acids.

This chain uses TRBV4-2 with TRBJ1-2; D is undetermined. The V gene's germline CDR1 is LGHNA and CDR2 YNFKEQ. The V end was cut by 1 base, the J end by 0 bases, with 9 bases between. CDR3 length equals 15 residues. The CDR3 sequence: CASSQGGNTNYGYTF. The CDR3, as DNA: TGTGCCAGCAGCCAAGGCGGGAACACTAACTATGGCTACACCTTC.

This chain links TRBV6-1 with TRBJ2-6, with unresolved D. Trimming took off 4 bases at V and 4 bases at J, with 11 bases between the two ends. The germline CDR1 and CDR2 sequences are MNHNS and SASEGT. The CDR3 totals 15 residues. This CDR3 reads CASSGAASGANVLTF. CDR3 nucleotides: TGTGCCAGCAGTGGCGCCGCTTCGGGGGCCAACGTCCTGACTTTC.

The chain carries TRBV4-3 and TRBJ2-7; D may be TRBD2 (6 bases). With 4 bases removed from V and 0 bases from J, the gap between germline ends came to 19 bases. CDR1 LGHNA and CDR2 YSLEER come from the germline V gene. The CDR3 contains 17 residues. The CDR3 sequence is CASSPRHSAGNSYEQYF. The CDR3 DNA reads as TGCGCCAGCAGCCCAAGACATAGCGCGGGGAACTCCTACGAGCAGTACTTC.

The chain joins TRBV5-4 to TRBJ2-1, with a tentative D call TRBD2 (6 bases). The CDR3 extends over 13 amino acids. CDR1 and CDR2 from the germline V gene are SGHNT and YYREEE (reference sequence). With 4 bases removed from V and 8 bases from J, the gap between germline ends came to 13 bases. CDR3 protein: CASSPGVGDEQFF. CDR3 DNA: TGTGCCAGCAGCCCGGGGGTAGGGGATGAGCAGTTCTTC.

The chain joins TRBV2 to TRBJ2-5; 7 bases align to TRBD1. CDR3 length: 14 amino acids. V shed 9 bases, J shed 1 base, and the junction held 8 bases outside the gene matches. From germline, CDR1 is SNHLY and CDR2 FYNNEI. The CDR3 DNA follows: TGTGCCAGTGGGGGACAGCTCGCCCAAGAGACCCAGTACTTC. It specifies CASGGQLAQETQYF. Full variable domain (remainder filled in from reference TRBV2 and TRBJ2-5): EPEVTQTPSHQVTQMGQEVILRCVPISNHLYFYWYRQILGQKVEFLVSFYNNEISEKSEIFDDQFSVERPDGSNFTLKIRSTKLEDSAMYFCASGGQLAQETQYFGPGTRLLVL.

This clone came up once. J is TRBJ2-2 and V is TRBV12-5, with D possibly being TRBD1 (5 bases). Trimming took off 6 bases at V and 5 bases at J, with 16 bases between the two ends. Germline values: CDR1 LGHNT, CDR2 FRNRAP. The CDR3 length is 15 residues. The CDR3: CASGKGPGRTGELFF. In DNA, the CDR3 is TGTGCTAGTGGAAAGGGGCCAGGGCGAACCGGGGAGCTGTTTTTT.

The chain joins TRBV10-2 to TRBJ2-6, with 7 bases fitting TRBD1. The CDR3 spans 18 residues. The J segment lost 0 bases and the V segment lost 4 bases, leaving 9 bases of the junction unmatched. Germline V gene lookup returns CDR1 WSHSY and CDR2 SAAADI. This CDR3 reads CASSGGTGTASGANVLTF. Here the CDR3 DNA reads TGCGCCAGCAGTGGGGGTACCGGGACAGCCTCTGGGGCCAACGTCCTGACTTTC.

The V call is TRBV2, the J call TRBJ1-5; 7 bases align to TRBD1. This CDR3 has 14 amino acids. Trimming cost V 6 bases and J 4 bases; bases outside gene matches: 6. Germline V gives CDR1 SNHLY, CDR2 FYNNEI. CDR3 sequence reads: CASRGQVGNQPQHF. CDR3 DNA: TGTGCCAGCAGAGGACAGGTGGGGAATCAGCCCCAGCATTTT. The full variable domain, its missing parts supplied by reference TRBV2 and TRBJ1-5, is EPEVTQTPSHQVTQMGQEVILRCVPISNHLYFYWYRQILGQKVEFLVSFYNNEISEKSEIFDDQFSVERPDGSNFTLKIRSTKLEDSAMYFCASRGQVGNQPQHFGDGTRLSIL.

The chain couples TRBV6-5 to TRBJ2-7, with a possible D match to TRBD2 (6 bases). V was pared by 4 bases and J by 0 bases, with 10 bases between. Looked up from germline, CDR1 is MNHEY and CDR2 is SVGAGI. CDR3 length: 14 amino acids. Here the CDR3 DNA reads TGTGCCAGCAGTTCTGCGGGGAGCTCCTACGAGCAGTACTTC. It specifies CASSSAGSSYEQYF.

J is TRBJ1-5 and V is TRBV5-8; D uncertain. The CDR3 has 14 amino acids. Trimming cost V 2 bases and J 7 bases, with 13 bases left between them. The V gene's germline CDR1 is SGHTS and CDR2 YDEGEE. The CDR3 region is CASSFDLGGQPQHF. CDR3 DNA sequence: TGTGCCAGCAGCTTCGACCTCGGAGGGCAGCCCCAGCATTTT.

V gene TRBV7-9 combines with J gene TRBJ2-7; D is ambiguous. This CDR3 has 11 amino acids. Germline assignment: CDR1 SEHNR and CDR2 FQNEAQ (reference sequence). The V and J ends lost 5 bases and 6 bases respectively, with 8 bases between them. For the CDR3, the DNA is TGTGCCAGCAGCCCTTCACTCGAGCAGTACTTC. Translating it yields CASSPSLEQYF.

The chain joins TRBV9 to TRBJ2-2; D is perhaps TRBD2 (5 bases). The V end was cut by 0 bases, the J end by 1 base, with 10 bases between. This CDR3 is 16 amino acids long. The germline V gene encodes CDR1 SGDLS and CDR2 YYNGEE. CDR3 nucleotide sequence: TGTGCCAGCAGCGTAGGCGGCGGGCTGAACACCGGGGAGCTGTTTTTT. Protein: CASSVGGGLNTGELFF.

As DNA, the CDR3 is TGCAGTGCCGCCACTAAACGCGAGCAGTACTTC. Translated: CSAATKREQYF. This sequence joins TRBV20-1 and TRBJ2-7; D remains ambiguous. CDR1 is DFQATT and CDR2 is SNEGSKA in the germline V gene (reference sequence). V shed 6 bases and J shed 6 bases, with 12 bases lying between them. CDR3 length: 11 residues.

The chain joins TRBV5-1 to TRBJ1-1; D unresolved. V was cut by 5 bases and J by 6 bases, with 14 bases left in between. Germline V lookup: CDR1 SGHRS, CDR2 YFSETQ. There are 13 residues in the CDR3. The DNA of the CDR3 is TGCGCCAGCAGACCATATTTGGCTGCTGAAGCTTTCTTT. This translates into CASRPYLAAEAFF.